A single sample is the source of the 31 T cell receptor beta chains below, sequenced in a study of control samples from healthy donors and cancer patients. Sequenced by immunoSEQ multiplex PCR; TCRdb stores in-frame clones only, minus some. The sample includes 90,000 or so clones, more than 85% of them seen just once. The specimen sequenced was blood. These TCRs come from a woman aged 50 to 60 in good health.

The chain carries TRBV19 and TRBJ2-7; 11 bases are a match to TRBD2. The germline V gene encodes CDR1 LNHDA and CDR2 SQIVND (reference sequence). V was pared by 6 bases and J by 1 base, with 2 bases of the junction left unmatched. The CDR3 length is 14 residues. The CDR3 DNA reads as TGTGCCAGTAGGCTAGCGGGAGGTTCCTACGAGCAGTACTTC. This sequence encodes CASRLAGGSYEQYF.

The V and J genes are TRBV9 and TRBJ2-3; no definite D call. The germline gives CDR1 SGDLS, CDR2 YYNGEE. V lost 6 bases and J 0 bases, leaving 11 bases between the germline ends. The CDR3 sequence is 14 residues long. CDR3 in DNA: TGTGCCAGCACTCCCACCGTGAGCACAGATACGCAGTATTTT. Its protein is CASTPTVSTDTQYF.

The table lists this clone with a few counts. V usage is TRBV4-1 and J usage is TRBJ2-5, with 13 positions matching TRBD2. Germline lookup yields CDR1 MGHRA and CDR2 YSYEKL. The V segment lost 2 bases and the J segment 4 bases; nucleotides outside the gene matches: 16. The CDR3 is 20 residues long. The chain's CDR3 is CASSQPGLAGSKRDAETQYF. CDR3 in DNA: TGCGCCAGCAGCCAACCGGGACTAGCGGGATCCAAAAGGGATGCAGAGACCCAGTACTTC.

This clone was seen a few times. This chain joins TRBV11-2 and TRBJ1-1, with D unclear. Germline V lookup: CDR1 SGHAT, CDR2 FQNNGV. The CDR3 sequence is 12 residues long. V lost 2 bases, J lost 1 base, and 2 bases lay in between. The CDR3, as DNA: TGTGCCAGCAGCTTAACGAACACTGAAGCTTTCTTT. Protein: CASSLTNTEAFF.

Comment on this clone: Germline is not matched at one junction end, which may reflect a read error. J is TRBJ1-1 and V is TRBV6-5, with 12 bases aligning to TRBD1. Germline assignment: CDR1 MNHEY and CDR2 SVGAGI. CDR3 length: 12 residues. The CDR3 is CASRFPGQGALF. DNA of the CDR3: TGTGCCAGCAGGTTTCCGGGACAGGGGGCTCTCTTT.

This chain uses TRBV10-3 with TRBJ2-5, with a tentative D call TRBD2 (7 bases). The germline CDR1 and CDR2 sequences are ENHRY and SYGVKD. The V gene lost 2 bases and the J gene lost 5 bases, with 18 bases spanning the gap. The CDR3 is 16 residues long. The DNA for the CDR3 is TGTGCCATCAGTGAGGCGGGGGCGCGTGGATGGGAGACCCAGTACTTC. It specifies CAISEAGARGWETQYF.

The rearrangement uses TRBV11-3 and TRBJ2-3; 7 bases line up with TRBD1. The V gene's germline CDR1 is SGHNT and CDR2 YENEEA. V lost 6 bases and J lost 4; bases outside the gene matches: 7. CDR3 length: 14 amino acids. The CDR3 DNA reads as TGTGCCAGCAGTAAGGGACAGTCGGCAGATACGCAGTATTTT. Protein product: CASSKGQSADTQYF.

The chain employs TRBV5-1 and TRBJ2-1, with 7 bases aligning to TRBD1. CDR3 length: 16 residues. Germline CDR1 reads SGHRS; CDR2 reads YFSETQ. The V gene end was trimmed by 2 bases and the J gene end by 0 bases; junction bases not matched to a gene: 5. Here the CDR3 reads CASSFPYRGSYNEQFF. The CDR3 DNA follows: TGCGCCAGCAGCTTTCCATACAGGGGCTCCTACAATGAGCAGTTCTTC.

This chain connects TRBV3-1 (or the pseudogene TRBV3-2) to TRBJ2-7; TRBD2 matches 11 bases. The ends lost 7 bases at V and 10 bases at J; junction bases unmatched: 6. This CDR3 spans 12 amino acids. Per the germline V gene, CDR1 is LGHDT and CDR2 is YNNKEL (reference sequence). CDR3 residues: CASNTGTSGQYF. The CDR3 DNA sequence: TGTGCCAGCAATACAGGGACTAGCGGACAGTACTTC.

This clone is a singleton in its sample. V usage is TRBV9 and J usage is TRBJ2-7; TRBD1 matches 8 bases. This CDR3 has 15 residues. Germline CDR1 is SGDLS and CDR2 is YYNGEE. Trimming at V came to 3 bases and at J to 2 bases, leaving 7 bases not matched to a gene. CDR3 protein: CASSGRQGFPYEQYF. CDR3 bases: TGTGCCAGCAGCGGACGACAGGGGTTTCCCTACGAGCAGTACTTC.

This clone was seen just once. The DNA of the CDR3 is TGTGCCAGCAGCCCTCGGACTAGCGGGAGCCTCGAGCAGTACTTC. Translation: CASSPRTSGSLEQYF. The rearrangement links TRBV7-2 to TRBJ2-7, with 13 bases aligning to TRBD2. CDR1 and CDR2 (germline): SGHTA, FQGNSA. CDR3 length: 15 residues. After removal of 5 bases from V and 6 bases from J, the junction contained 7 bases not matched to a gene.

V gene TRBV29-1 combines with J gene TRBJ2-5, with D perhaps given as TRBD1 or TRBD2 (6 bases each). The CDR3 totals 15 residues. The ends were cut back, 4 bases at V and 1 base at J, with 16 bases in the middle. Germline V lookup: CDR1 SQVTM, CDR2 ANQGSEA. The CDR3 DNA reads TGCAGCGTTGTGGGGGGCGGCGGTTCCCAAGAGACCCAGTACTTC. As protein: CSVVGGGGSQETQYF.

This clone has a handful of counts. The chain couples TRBV15 to TRBJ1-1; the match to TRBD1 covers 12 bases. The CDR3 has 15 amino acids. CDR1 is LNHNV, CDR2 YYDKDF, per germline (reference sequence). V shed 3 bases and J 5 bases; nucleotides not matched to a gene: 4. In nucleotides, the CDR3 is TGTGCCACCAGCAGGGGGACAGGGGGCTTGACTGAAGCTTTCTTT. This codes for CATSRGTGGLTEAFF.

This sequence joins TRBV5-8 and TRBJ1-5; TRBD1 might be the D (5 bases). Looked up from germline, CDR1 is SGHTS and CDR2 is YDEGEE. The CDR3 loop spans 14 amino acids. V shed 4 bases and J shed 6 bases, with 14 bases lying between them. CDR3 in DNA: TGTGCCAGCAGCAAGGGACTGGATAGTCAGCCCCAGCATTTT. It is translated as CASSKGLDSQPQHF.

The chain recombines TRBV11-2 with TRBJ2-7, with TRBD1 matching 9 bases. Germline lookup yields CDR1 SGHAT and CDR2 FQNNGV. J was trimmed by 10 bases and V by 5 bases; bases with no gene match: 12. The CDR3 covers 14 residues. CDR3 sequence (DNA): TGTGCCAGCAGCCCAAACACAGGGGGCGCCGCACAGTACTTC. This sequence encodes CASSPNTGGAAQYF.

This clone showed up just once. The V gene is TRBV6-5, the J gene TRBJ2-7, with D possibly being TRBD1 (5 bases). The germline V and J ends were trimmed by 0 bases and 2 bases, with 14 bases remaining between them. Germline-derived CDR1 and CDR2 are MNHEY and SVGAGI. The CDR3 loop spans 16 amino acids. CDR3 residues: CASSYSAGRTTYEQYF. Here the CDR3 DNA reads TGTGCCAGCAGTTACTCTGCAGGGCGAACTACCTACGAGCAGTACTTC.

A note on this clone: Other DNA sequences in the same sample also yield this CDR3. This chain links TRBV7-8 with TRBJ2-2, with 8 bases matching TRBD2. Trimming cost V 1 base and J 3 bases; bases outside gene matches: 4. CDR1 is SGHVS, CDR2 FQNEAQ, per germline. This CDR3 has 16 residues. The CDR3, as DNA: TGTGCCAGCAGCTTAGTTGGCGGGGGGTACACCGGGGAGCTGTTTTTT. Amino acid sequence: CASSLVGGGYTGELFF.

The gene calls are TRBV7-3 and TRBJ2-2; 11 nucleotides line up with TRBD2. The CDR3 is 16 amino acids. V trimming: 4 bases; J trimming: 8 bases; junction bases outside the gene matches: 9. CDR1 and CDR2 (germline): SGHTA, FQGTGA. In DNA, the CDR3 is TGTGCCAGCAGCTCGACTAGCGGGGTATCCAGGGGGGAGCTGTTTTTT. Its protein product is CASSSTSGVSRGELFF.

The rearrangement links TRBV28 to TRBJ2-3; 9 bases fit TRBD2. Trimming at V came to 3 bases and at J to 4 bases, leaving 2 bases not matched to a gene. This CDR3 has 14 amino acids. Looked up from germline, CDR1 is MDHEN and CDR2 is SYDVKM. CDR3 residues: CASSFSGSPDTQYF. The CDR3 DNA sequence: TGTGCCAGCAGTTTTAGCGGGAGTCCAGATACGCAGTATTTT.

This chain connects TRBV3-1 (or the pseudogene TRBV3-2) to TRBJ1-5; maybe TRBD1 (5 bases). Trimming pared 2 bases from V and 0 bases from J, leaving 14 bases between. CDR3 length: 17 residues. Per the germline V gene, CDR1 is LGHDT and CDR2 is YNNKEL (reference sequence). The CDR3: CASSQRCQGYSNQPQHF. CDR3 DNA sequence: TGTGCCAGCAGCCAAAGATGCCAGGGCTATAGCAATCAGCCCCAGCATTTT.

This chain connects TRBV6-5 to TRBJ1-1; no firm D call. Germline loops: CDR1 MNHEY, CDR2 SVGAGI. The V end lost 8 bases, the J end lost 2 bases, and 6 bases lay between the germline ends. The CDR3 is 11 amino acids. The CDR3: CASARNTEAFF. CDR3 bases: TGTGCCAGCGCACGCAACACTGAAGCTTTCTTT.

This rearrangement joins TRBV19 to TRBJ2-1; D unresolved. CDR3 length: 13 amino acids. Trimming stripped 1 base from V and 4 bases from J, with 5 bases between. Per the germline V gene, CDR1 is LNHDA and CDR2 is SQIVND (reference sequence). This CDR3 reads CASSIGGYNEQFF. Written as DNA, the CDR3 is TGTGCCAGTAGTATAGGAGGATACAATGAGCAGTTCTTC.

This chain uses TRBV6-2 or TRBV6-3 with TRBJ2-3; 10 nucleotides agree with TRBD2. The CDR3 is 16 residues long. Unmatched junction bases numbered 6, after V lost 2 bases and J lost 4 bases. Germline V gene data show CDR1 as MNHEY and CDR2 as SVGEGT. CDR3 loop: CASSYRLAGVADTQYF. CDR3 coding DNA: TGTGCCAGCAGTTACCGGCTAGCGGGGGTTGCAGATACGCAGTATTTT.

The chain uses TRBV15 and TRBJ1-2; possible D gene TRBD1, 5 bases. From germline, CDR1 is LNHNV and CDR2 YYDKDF (reference sequence). V was cut by 4 bases and J by 5 bases, with 11 bases left in between. The CDR3 loop spans 13 amino acids. CDR3 DNA: TGTGCCACCAGCAAGGGGCAGACTTATGGCTACACCTTC. This gives the protein CATSKGQTYGYTF. Combining the CDR3 with reference TRBV15 and TRBJ1-2 gives the whole variable domain DAMVIQNPRYQVTQFGKPVTLSCSQTLNHNVMYWYQQKSSQAPKLLFHYYDKDFNNEADTPDNFQSRRPNTSFCFLDIRSPGLGDTAMYLCATSKGQTYGYTFGSGTRLTVV.

This clone showed up just once. The chain couples TRBV7-9 to TRBJ1-1; D unresolved. The germline V and J ends were trimmed by 5 bases and 6 bases, with 19 bases remaining between them. Germline CDR1 reads SEHNR; CDR2 reads FQNEAQ (reference sequence). The CDR3 has 15 residues. CDR3 in amino acids: CASSPLGFGSAEAFF. Here the CDR3 DNA reads TGTGCCAGCAGCCCCCTGGGGTTCGGTTCGGCTGAAGCTTTCTTT.

The V call is TRBV6-4, the J call TRBJ2-3, with 10 positions matching TRBD2. V trimming: 5 bases; J trimming: 2 bases; junction bases outside the gene matches: 7. Per the germline V gene, CDR1 is MRHNA and CDR2 is SNTAGT. The CDR3 runs 16 residues. The CDR3 DNA is TGTGCCAGCAGTATCCTAGCGGGAGCATACACAGATACGCAGTATTTT. Its protein product is CASSILAGAYTDTQYF.

The chain links TRBV27 to TRBJ2-2; 9 bases match TRBD2. The trim removed 5 bases at V and 6 bases at J, leaving 4 bases unmatched. CDR3 length: 14 amino acids. CDR1 is MNHEY and CDR2 is SMNVEV in the germline V gene (reference sequence). CDR3: CASSQRTSAGELFF. The DNA for the CDR3 is TGTGCCAGCAGTCAGCGGACTAGCGCCGGGGAGCTGTTTTTT.

CDR3 residues: CASSFSLAGEDTQYF. The CDR3 bases are TGTGCCAGCAGCTTTAGCCTAGCGGGAGAAGATACGCAGTATTTT. The chain has TRBV7-2 and TRBJ2-3, with TRBD2 matching 10 bases. The CDR3 extends over 15 amino acids. CDR1 is SGHTA, CDR2 FQGNSA, per germline. The junction had 5 bases not matched to a gene; V was cut back by 3 bases and J by 5 bases.

V usage is TRBV19 and J usage is TRBJ2-3, with 11 bases fitting TRBD2. Germline V gene sequence: CDR1 LNHDA, CDR2 SQIVND (reference sequence). After removal of 6 bases from V and 1 base from J, the junction contained 12 bases not matched to a gene. The CDR3 spans 18 residues. For the CDR3, the DNA is TGTGCCAGTAGCACTACTAGCGGGGGCGTCTCCGGCACAGATACGCAGTATTTT. As protein: CASSTTSGGVSGTDTQYF.

J is TRBJ1-6 and V is TRBV2; no firm D call. Germline assignment: CDR1 SNHLY and CDR2 FYNNEI. The length of the CDR3 is 14 residues. The V end was cut by 2 bases, the J end by 9 bases, with 11 bases between. The CDR3 coding sequence is TGTGCCAGCAGTGAAAATCTAATGGGTTCACCCCTCCACTTT. Its protein product is CASSENLMGSPLHF. Variable domain in full (rest from reference TRBV2 and TRBJ1-6): EPEVTQTPSHQVTQMGQEVILRCVPISNHLYFYWYRQILGQKVEFLVSFYNNEISEKSEIFDDQFSVERPDGSNFTLKIRSTKLEDSAMYFCASSENLMGSPLHFGNGTRLTVT.

The chain recombines TRBV18 with TRBJ2-2; 7 bases are a match to TRBD1. The length of the CDR3 is 15 residues. The V segment lost 5 bases and the J segment 4 bases; nucleotides outside the gene matches: 7. CDR1 is KGHSH and CDR2 is LQKENI in the germline V gene. The CDR3 loop is CASSSDRATTGELFF. DNA for the CDR3: TGTGCCAGCTCATCCGACAGGGCGACCACCGGGGAGCTGTTTTTT.